Given below is one T cell receptor (beta chain) in context. The sample comes from a study of blood T cell repertoires in COVID-19. Study information: The samples span acute and convalescent COVID-19 from the United States, Italy and Spain.

Living in 25 or so US areas, the participants were between roughly 18 and 90 years of age. Measured with immunoSEQ multiplex PCR; TCRdb has only the in-frame clones, and not every one. This table has 400,000 or so clones, approximately 86% appearing once. V lost 1 base, J lost 6 bases, and 16 bases lay in between. The CDR3 runs to 16 residues. Germline V gives CDR1 SGHDT, CDR2 YYEEEE. The source material was PBMCs or T cells enriched from blood (not recorded which). The clonotype was recovered from a woman in her thirties or forties with acute COVID-19. The gene calls are TRBV5-6 and TRBJ2-2, with no clear D. CDR3 bases: TGTGCCAGCAGCTTGATGCTAGGATTTGCTCCCGGGGAGCTGTTTTTT. Translating it yields CASSLMLGFAPGELFF.